These 17 T cell receptor beta chains share one sample of origin, sequenced in a study of T and B cells in COVID-19 patients (dated by TCRdb to 2020 to 2021). TRB repertoires were amplified using roughly 250-500 ng of genomic DNA isolated from blood. This sample was sequenced with an Illumina MiSeq. Multiplex PCR with BIOMED2 TRB-A/B primer pools was used to amplify TRB rearrangements. TCRdb reprocessed the public reads (quality trimming at Q25 with fastp, clone calling with MiXCR) and kept in-frame beta chains. Every CDR3 protein is listed once, alongside the most common genes and DNA of its rows. The sample records roughly 25,000 distinct CDR3 sequences, about 30% of which are singletons. Of the sample, under 2% is held by the ten largest clones. The source material was blood. These receptors were taken from a human donor who had recovered from COVID-19.

The chain couples TRBV20-1 to TRBJ2-7; 8 nucleotides line up with TRBD1. This CDR3 has 14 residues. Germline loops: CDR1 DFQATT, CDR2 SNEGSKA (reference sequence). Germline trimming cut 2 bases from V and 5 bases from J; bases unmatched to any gene: 8. CDR3 in DNA: TGCAGTGCTAGATCGGGCAGGGGGCACGACGAGCAGTACTTC. Protein: CSARSGRGHDEQYF.

J is TRBJ2-7 and V is TRBV6-1; D unclear. Per the germline V gene, CDR1 is MNHNS and CDR2 is SASEGT. Trimming left V 6 bases short and J 3 bases short, with 12 bases between. This CDR3 has 13 amino acids. The CDR3 loop reads CASRPQDLYEQYF. The CDR3 DNA is TGTGCCAGCAGACCGCAGGACCTCTACGAGCAGTACTTC.

By sample fraction, this clonotype is medium-sized. This CDR3 reads CASSRRAGSMVLHYEQYF. The CDR3 nucleotides are TGTGCCAGTAGTAGGAGAGCAGGGTCCATGGTTCTTCACTACGAGCAGTACTTC. The chain uses TRBV19 and TRBJ2-7; TRBD1 is a possible D gene (5 bases). Per the germline V gene, CDR1 is LNHDA and CDR2 is SQIVND (reference sequence). CDR3 size: 18 residues. V dropped 4 bases and J dropped 3 bases, with 25 bases sitting between them.

For the CDR3, the DNA is TGTGCCAGCAGTTTCAATAATCAGGGACTAGCGGGATCCTACGAGCAGTACTTC. Its protein product is CASSFNNQGLAGSYEQYF. The chain is built from TRBV6-1 and TRBJ2-7; TRBD2 aligns across 13 bases. CDR1 MNHNS and CDR2 SASEGT come from the germline V gene. The J segment lost 1 base and the V segment lost 5 bases, leaving 11 bases of the junction unmatched. The CDR3 consists of 18 residues.

In its sample, this clonotype is medium-sized. This chain's CDR3 is CASSIAYNGGANVLTF. The CDR3, as DNA: TGTGCCAGTAGTATAGCTTACAATGGAGGGGCCAACGTCCTGACTTTC. The chain links TRBV19 to TRBJ2-6; no reliable D call. Per the germline V gene, CDR1 is LNHDA and CDR2 is SQIVND (reference sequence). Trimming took off 1 base at V and 4 bases at J, with 11 bases between the two ends. This CDR3 spans 16 amino acids.

V and J are TRBV14 and TRBJ2-3, with unresolved D. Trimming removed 4 bases at V and 5 bases at J, with 10 bases between. Germline CDR1 SGHDN, CDR2 FVKESK. This CDR3 spans 13 amino acids. DNA of the CDR3: TGTGCCAGCAGCCCCCAACCGCAAGATACGCAGTATTTT. This gives the protein CASSPQPQDTQYF. The variable domain in full, with the rest retrieved from reference TRBV14 and TRBJ2-3, is EAGVTQFPSHSVIEKGQTVTLRCDPISGHDNLYWYRRVMGKEIKFLLHFVKESKQDESGMPNNRFLAERTGGTYSTLKVQPAELEDSGVYFCASSPQPQDTQYFGPGTRLTVL.

This clonotype turned up a few times. The chain links TRBV5-6 to TRBJ2-5; weak D call: TRBD2 (6 bases). V lost 4 bases and J 0 bases, leaving 13 bases between the germline ends. The CDR3 is 15 residues long. Germline assignment: CDR1 SGHDT and CDR2 YYEEEE. The DNA for the CDR3 is TGTGCCAGCAGCGGGGGAGGCAGGGACCAAGAGACCCAGTACTTC. Translated: CASSGGGRDQETQYF. The variable domain in full, completed from reference TRBV5-6 and TRBJ2-5, reads DAGVTQSPTHLIKTRGQQVTLRCSPKSGHDTVSWYQQALGQGPQFIFQYYEEEERQRGNFPDRFSGHQFPNYSSELNVNALLLGDSALYLCASSGGGRDQETQYFGPGTRLLVL.

V and J are TRBV12-3 or TRBV12-4 and TRBJ2-1; 8 bases align to TRBD2. The CDR3 covers 14 residues. The J segment lost 2 bases and the V segment lost 7 bases, leaving 4 bases of the junction unmatched. CDR3 loop: CASNTGLAYNEQFF. The CDR3 DNA reads as TGTGCCAGCAATACGGGACTAGCCTACAATGAGCAGTTCTTC.

This sequence joins TRBV6-2 or TRBV6-3 and TRBJ2-1, with TRBD1 as a possible D gene (5 bases). Trimming pared 5 bases from V and 2 bases from J, leaving 7 bases between. From germline, CDR1 is MNHEY and CDR2 SVGEGT. There are 13 residues in the CDR3. The CDR3: CASSDSTYNEQFF. The CDR3 DNA follows: TGTGCCAGCAGTGACAGCACCTACAATGAGCAGTTCTTC.

There are many counts of this clonotype. The chain carries TRBV24-1 and TRBJ2-1; the D is unclear. The CDR3 length is 15 residues. The germline V gene has CDR1 KGHDR and CDR2 SFDVKD. V was cut by 4 bases and J by 6 bases, with 15 bases left in between. As DNA, the CDR3 is TGTGCCACCAGTGACCCCGCCCGGTGGGCCAATGAGCAGTTCTTC. This gives the protein CATSDPARWANEQFF.

This sequence joins TRBV20-1 and TRBJ2-2; a possible D gene is TRBD2 (5 bases). This CDR3 has 14 residues. Germline values: CDR1 DFQATT, CDR2 SNEGSKA (reference sequence). Trimming pared 6 bases from V and 0 bases from J, leaving 11 bases between. In DNA, the CDR3 is TGCAGTGCGACACGGGAATCGAACACCGGGGAGCTGTTTTTT. Translated, it gives CSATRESNTGELFF.

This clonotype has just a few counts. The genes are TRBV6-1 and TRBJ1-1, with D hard to call. The CDR3 runs 13 residues. V gave up 10 bases and J gave up 7 bases, with 19 bases separating them. Germline CDR1 is MNHNS and CDR2 is SASEGT. The CDR3 DNA reads TGTGCCACCGGGGTAGCCTACGGCTTTGAAGCTTTCTTT. It is translated as CATGVAYGFEAFF.

The chain uses TRBV4-3 and TRBJ1-6; the D gene is possibly TRBD1 (5 bases). The length of the CDR3 is 15 residues. In germline, CDR1 is LGHNA, CDR2 YSLEER. V was clipped by 4 bases and J by 5 bases, with 12 bases between them. CDR3 residues: CASSRTRENNSPLHF. The CDR3 DNA reads as TGCGCCAGCAGCCGGACAAGGGAAAATAATTCACCCCTCCACTTT.

This chain uses TRBV6-5 with TRBJ2-5; D unclear. V gave up 4 bases and J gave up 7 bases, with 13 bases separating them. The CDR3 is 13 residues long. Germline V gene sequence: CDR1 MNHEY, CDR2 SVGAGI. The CDR3 region has the DNA TGTGCCAGCAGTTCCGAGCCGGAGTGGACCCAGTACTTC. It encodes CASSSEPEWTQYF.

This clonotype was observed a handful of times. This chain links TRBV5-4 with TRBJ2-2; 14 nucleotides line up with TRBD2. The CDR3 totals 18 residues. V lost 9 bases and J lost 4; bases outside the gene matches: 14. CDR1 and CDR2 (germline): SGHNT, YYREEE (reference sequence). This CDR3 is CATGRPGLAGVGTGELFF. For the CDR3, the DNA is TGTGCCACTGGCCGACCGGGACTAGCGGGAGTGGGCACCGGGGAGCTGTTTTTT.

This chain connects TRBV7-2 to TRBJ1-3; a possible D gene is TRBD1 (5 bases). V was clipped by 2 bases and J by 3 bases, with 17 bases between them. From germline, CDR1 is SGHTA and CDR2 FQGNSA. The length of the CDR3 is 17 residues. CDR3 bases: TGTGCCAGCAGCTTAAGGGGCTCGCTTTTGTATGGAAACACCATATATTTT. Translating it yields CASSLRGSLLYGNTIYF.

The sample holds many counts of this clonotype. The chain combines TRBV12-3 or TRBV12-4 with TRBJ2-2, with D possibly being TRBD1 (5 bases). CDR3 length: 12 residues. The V and J ends lost 5 bases and 6 bases respectively, with 7 bases between them. CDR3 amino acids: CASSIGAGELFF. In DNA, the CDR3 is TGTGCCAGCAGTATAGGGGCCGGGGAGCTGTTTTTT.